These 3 T cell receptor beta chains originate from one sample sequenced in a study of cytomegalovirus exposure and HLA in healthy donors. PCR amplification relied on 60 Vbeta primers (plus 13 Jbeta primers). Libraries were prepared by immunoSEQ multiplex PCR; TCRdb keeps only in-frame clonotypes and omits some of them. This sample has approximately 200,000 clones, with 74% found just once. Sequencing was carried out using PBMCs. The receptors derive from a woman aged 30 to 39 in good health and CMV-seropositive.

The chain employs TRBV20-1 and TRBJ1-1; 7 bases map to TRBD1. The CDR3 totals 11 residues. The V gene end was trimmed by 3 bases and the J gene end by 13 bases; junction bases not matched to a gene: 8. Germline-derived CDR1 and CDR2 are DFQATT and SNEGSKA (reference sequence). Written as DNA, the CDR3 is TGCAGTGCTAGGGTGACAGGGAAGGGTTTCTTT. Protein product: CSARVTGKGFF.

The rearrangement uses TRBV28 and TRBJ2-7, with 8 bases aligning to TRBD1. Germline V gives CDR1 MDHEN, CDR2 SYDVKM. CDR3 length: 13 amino acids. V gave up 6 bases and J gave up 6 bases; unmatched junction bases: 7. CDR3 amino acids: CASRATGGGEQYF. The CDR3 bases are TGTGCCAGCAGAGCCACAGGGGGAGGCGAGCAGTACTTC. The complete variable domain, with remaining parts taken from reference TRBV28 and TRBJ2-7, reads DVKVTQSSRYLVKRTGEKVFLECVQDMDHENMFWYRQDPGLGLRLIYFSYDVKMKEKGDIPEGYSVSREKKERFSLILESASTNQTSMYLCASRATGGGEQYFGPGTRLTVT.

V usage is TRBV7-2 and J usage is TRBJ1-4; D is unresolved. With 5 bases removed from V and 3 bases from J, the gap between germline ends came to 10 bases. Germline CDR1 and CDR2: SGHTA and FQGNSA. The CDR3 is 14 amino acids. CDR3 coding DNA: TGTGCCAGCAGCCCAGGAAGAGCTAATGAAAAACTGTTTTTT. Its translation: CASSPGRANEKLFF.